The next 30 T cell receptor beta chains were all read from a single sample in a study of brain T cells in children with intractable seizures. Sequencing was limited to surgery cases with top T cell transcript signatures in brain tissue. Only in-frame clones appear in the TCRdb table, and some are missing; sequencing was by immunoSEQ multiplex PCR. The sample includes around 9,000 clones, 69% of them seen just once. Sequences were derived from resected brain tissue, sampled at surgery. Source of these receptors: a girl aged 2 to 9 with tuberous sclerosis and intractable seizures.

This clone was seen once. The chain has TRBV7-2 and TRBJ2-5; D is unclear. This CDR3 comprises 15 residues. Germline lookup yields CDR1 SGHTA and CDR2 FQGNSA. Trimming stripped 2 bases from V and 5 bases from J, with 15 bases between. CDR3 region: CASSLNKGNIETQYF. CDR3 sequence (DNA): TGTGCCAGCAGCTTAAATAAGGGAAATATCGAGACCCAGTACTTC. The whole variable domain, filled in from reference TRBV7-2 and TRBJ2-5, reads GAGVSQSPSNKVTEKGKDVELRCDPISGHTALYWYRQSLGQGLEFLIYFQGNSAPDKSGLPSDRFSAERTGGSVSTLTIQRTQQEDSAVYLCASSLNKGNIETQYFGPGTRLLVL.

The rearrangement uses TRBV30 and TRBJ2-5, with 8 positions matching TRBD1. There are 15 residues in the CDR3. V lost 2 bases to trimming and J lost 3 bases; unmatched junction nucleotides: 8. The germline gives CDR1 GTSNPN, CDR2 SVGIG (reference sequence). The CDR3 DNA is TGTGCCTGGAGTCGCCGAGACAGGGGAAAAGAGACCCAGTACTTC. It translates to CAWSRRDRGKETQYF. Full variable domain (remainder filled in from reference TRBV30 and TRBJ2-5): SQTIHQWPATLVQPVGSPLSLECTVEGTSNPNLYWYRQAAGRGLQLLFYSVGIGQISSEVPQNLSASRPQDRQFILSSKKLLLSDSGFYLCAWSRRDRGKETQYFGPGTRLLVL.

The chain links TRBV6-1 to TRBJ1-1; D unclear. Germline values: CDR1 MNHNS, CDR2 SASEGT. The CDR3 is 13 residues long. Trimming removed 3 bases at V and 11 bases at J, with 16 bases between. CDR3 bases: TGTGCCAGCAGTGAGGCCTATCAGTTCGATGCTTTCTTT. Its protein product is CASSEAYQFDAFF.

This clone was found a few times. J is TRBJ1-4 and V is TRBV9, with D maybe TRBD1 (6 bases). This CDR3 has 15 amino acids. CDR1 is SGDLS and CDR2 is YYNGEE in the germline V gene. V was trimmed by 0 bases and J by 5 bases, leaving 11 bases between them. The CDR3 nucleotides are TGTGCCAGCAGCGTAGCAGGAGACAGGAATGAAAAACTGTTTTTT. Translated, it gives CASSVAGDRNEKLFF.

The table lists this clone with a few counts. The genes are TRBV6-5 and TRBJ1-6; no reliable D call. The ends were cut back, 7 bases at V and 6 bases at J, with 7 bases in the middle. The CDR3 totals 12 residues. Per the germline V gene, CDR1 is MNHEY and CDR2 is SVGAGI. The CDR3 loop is CASMGRNSPLHF. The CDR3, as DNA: TGTGCCAGCATGGGCCGTAATTCACCCCTCCACTTT.

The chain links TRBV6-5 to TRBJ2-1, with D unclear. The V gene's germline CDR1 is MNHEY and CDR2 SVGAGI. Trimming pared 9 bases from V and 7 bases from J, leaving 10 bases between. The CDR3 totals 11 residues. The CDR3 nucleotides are TGTGCCAGTTTAGGAACGAATGAGCAGTTCTTC. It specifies CASLGTNEQFF.

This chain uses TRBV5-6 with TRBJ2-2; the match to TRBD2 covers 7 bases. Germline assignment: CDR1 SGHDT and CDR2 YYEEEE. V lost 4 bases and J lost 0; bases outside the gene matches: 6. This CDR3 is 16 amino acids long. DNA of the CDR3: TGTGCCAGCAGCCCACTAGCGACCCCGAACACCGGGGAGCTGTTTTTT. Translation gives CASSPLATPNTGELFF.

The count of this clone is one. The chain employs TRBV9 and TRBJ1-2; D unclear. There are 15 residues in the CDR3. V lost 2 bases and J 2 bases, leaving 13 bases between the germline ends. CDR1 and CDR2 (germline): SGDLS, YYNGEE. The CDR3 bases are TGTGCCAGCAGCGTTGGTCCAGGTATCAACTATGGCTACACCTTC. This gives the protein CASSVGPGINYGYTF. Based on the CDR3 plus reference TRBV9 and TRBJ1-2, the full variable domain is DSGVTQTPKHLITATGQRVTLRCSPRSGDLSVYWYQQSLDQGLQFLIQYYNGEERAKGNILERFSAQQFPDLHSELNLSSLELGDSALYFCASSVGPGINYGYTFGSGTRLTVV.

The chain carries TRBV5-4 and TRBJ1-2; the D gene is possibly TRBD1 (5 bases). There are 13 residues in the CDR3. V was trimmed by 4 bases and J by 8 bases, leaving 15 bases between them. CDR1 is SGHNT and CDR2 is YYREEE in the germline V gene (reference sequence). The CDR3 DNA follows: TGTGCCAGCAGCCCGGGACTATCTAAGGGCTACACCTTC. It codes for CASSPGLSKGYTF.

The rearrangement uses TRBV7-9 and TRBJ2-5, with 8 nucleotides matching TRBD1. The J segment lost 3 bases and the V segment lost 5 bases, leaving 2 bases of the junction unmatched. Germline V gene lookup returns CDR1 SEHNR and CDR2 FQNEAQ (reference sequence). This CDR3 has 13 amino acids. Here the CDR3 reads CASSLDREETQYF. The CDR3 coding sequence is TGTGCCAGCAGCCTGGACAGGGAAGAGACCCAGTACTTC.

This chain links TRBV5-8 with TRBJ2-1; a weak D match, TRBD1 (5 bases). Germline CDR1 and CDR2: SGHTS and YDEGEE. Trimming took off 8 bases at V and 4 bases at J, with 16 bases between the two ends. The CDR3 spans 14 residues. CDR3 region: CARTKGHFYNEQFF. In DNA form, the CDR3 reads TGTGCCAGGACGAAGGGGCACTTTTACAATGAGCAGTTCTTC.

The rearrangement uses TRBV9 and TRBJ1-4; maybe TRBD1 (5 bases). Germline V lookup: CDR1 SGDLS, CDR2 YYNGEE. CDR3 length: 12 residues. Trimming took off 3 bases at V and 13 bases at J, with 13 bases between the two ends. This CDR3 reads CASSGLRGGLFF. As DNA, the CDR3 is TGTGCCAGCAGCGGACTCCGGGGCGGACTGTTTTTT.

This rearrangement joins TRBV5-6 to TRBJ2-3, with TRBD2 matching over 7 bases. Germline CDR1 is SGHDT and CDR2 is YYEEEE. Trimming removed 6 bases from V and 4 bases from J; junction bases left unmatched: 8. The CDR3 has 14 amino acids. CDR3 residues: CASTNLAGADTQYF. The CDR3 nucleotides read TGTGCCAGCACCAATCTGGCGGGGGCAGATACGCAGTATTTT.

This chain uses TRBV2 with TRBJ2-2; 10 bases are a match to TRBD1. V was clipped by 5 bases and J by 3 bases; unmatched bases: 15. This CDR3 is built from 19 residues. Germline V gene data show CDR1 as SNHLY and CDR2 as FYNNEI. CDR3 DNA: TGTGCCAGCAGTACGGGGCCCGCCGGGACAGGGGTAGACACCGGGGAGCTGTTTTTT. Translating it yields CASSTGPAGTGVDTGELFF.

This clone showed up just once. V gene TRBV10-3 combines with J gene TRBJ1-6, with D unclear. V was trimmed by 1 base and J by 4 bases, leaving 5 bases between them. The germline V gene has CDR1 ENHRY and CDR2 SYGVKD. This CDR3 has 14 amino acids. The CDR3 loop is CAISELQYNSPLHF. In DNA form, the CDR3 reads TGTGCCATCAGTGAGTTGCAGTATAATTCACCCCTCCACTTT.

The CDR3 reads CASRPRDRGFYGYTF. For the CDR3, the DNA is TGTGCCAGCAGGCCCCGGGACAGGGGGTTCTATGGCTACACCTTC. The chain uses TRBV6-5 and TRBJ1-2; 11 positions match TRBD1. The V gene's germline CDR1 is MNHEY and CDR2 SVGAGI. The length of the CDR3 is 15 residues. V trimming: 6 bases; J trimming: 4 bases; junction bases outside the gene matches: 7.

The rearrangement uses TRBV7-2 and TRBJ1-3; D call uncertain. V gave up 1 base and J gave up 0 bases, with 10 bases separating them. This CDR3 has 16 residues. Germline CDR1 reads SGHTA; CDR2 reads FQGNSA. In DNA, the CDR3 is TGTGCCAGCAGCTTAGGGGATGGCTTCTCTGGAAACACCATATATTTT. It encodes CASSLGDGFSGNTIYF.

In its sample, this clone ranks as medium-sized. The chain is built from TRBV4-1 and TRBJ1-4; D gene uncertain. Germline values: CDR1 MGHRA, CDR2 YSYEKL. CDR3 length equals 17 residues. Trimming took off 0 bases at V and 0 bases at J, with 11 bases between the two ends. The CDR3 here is CASSQDRSTPTNEKLFF. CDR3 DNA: TGCGCCAGCAGCCAAGATCGGTCGACACCAACTAATGAAAAACTGTTTTTT.

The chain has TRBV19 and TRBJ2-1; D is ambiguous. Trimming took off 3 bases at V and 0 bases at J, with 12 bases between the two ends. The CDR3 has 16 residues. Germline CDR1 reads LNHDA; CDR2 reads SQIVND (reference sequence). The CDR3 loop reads CASSIRGSSSYNEQFF. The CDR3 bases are TGTGCCAGTAGTATCCGTGGCAGTTCCTCCTACAATGAGCAGTTCTTC.

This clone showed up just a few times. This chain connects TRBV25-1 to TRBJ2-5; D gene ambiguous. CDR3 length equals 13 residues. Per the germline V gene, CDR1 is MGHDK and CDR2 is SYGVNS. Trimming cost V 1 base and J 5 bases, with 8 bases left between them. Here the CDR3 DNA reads TGTGCCAGCAGTGAATCTCCAAGGGAGACCCAGTACTTC. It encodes CASSESPRETQYF.

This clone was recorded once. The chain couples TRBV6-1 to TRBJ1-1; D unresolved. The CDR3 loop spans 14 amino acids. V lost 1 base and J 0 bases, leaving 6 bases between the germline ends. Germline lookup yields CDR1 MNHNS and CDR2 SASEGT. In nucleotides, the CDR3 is TGTGCCAGCAGTGAAGGGGTAATGAACACTGAAGCTTTCTTT. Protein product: CASSEGVMNTEAFF.

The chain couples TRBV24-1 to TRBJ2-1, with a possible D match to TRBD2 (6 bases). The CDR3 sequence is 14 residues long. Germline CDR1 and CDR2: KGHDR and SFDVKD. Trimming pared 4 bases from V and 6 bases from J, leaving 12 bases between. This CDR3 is CATSDAGLLNEQFF. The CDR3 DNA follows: TGTGCCACCAGTGACGCGGGACTCCTCAATGAGCAGTTCTTC.

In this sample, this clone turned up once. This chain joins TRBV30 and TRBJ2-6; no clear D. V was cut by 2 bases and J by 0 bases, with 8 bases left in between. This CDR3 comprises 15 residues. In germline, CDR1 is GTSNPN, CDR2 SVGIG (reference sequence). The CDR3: CAWSNTHSGANVLTF. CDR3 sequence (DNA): TGTGCCTGGAGTAACACCCACTCTGGGGCCAACGTCCTGACTTTC.

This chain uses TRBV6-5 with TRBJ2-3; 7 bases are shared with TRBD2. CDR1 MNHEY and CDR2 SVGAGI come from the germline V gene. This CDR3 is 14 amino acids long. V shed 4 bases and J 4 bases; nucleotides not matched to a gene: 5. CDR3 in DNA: TGTGCCAGCAGTTCCCCCGGACTAGCAGATACGCAGTATTTT. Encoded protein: CASSSPGLADTQYF.

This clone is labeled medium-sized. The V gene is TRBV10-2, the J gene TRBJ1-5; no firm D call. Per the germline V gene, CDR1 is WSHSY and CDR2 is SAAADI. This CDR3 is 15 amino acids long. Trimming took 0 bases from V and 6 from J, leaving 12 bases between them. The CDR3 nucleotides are TGCGCCAGCAGTGAGTCGAATTTTGCAGGTCAGCCCCAGCATTTT. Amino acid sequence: CASSESNFAGQPQHF.

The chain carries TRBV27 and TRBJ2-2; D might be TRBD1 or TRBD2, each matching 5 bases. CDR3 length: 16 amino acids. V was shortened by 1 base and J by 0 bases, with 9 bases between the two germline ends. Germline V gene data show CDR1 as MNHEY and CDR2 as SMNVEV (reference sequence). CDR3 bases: TGTGCCAGCAGTTTATTGGGGACCCCGAACACCGGGGAGCTGTTTTTT. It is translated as CASSLLGTPNTGELFF.

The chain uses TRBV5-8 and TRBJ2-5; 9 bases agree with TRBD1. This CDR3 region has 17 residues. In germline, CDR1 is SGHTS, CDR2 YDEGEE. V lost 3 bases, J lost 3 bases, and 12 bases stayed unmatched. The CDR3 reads CASSSHTRQGGEETQYF. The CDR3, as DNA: TGTGCCAGCAGCTCACATACCCGACAGGGGGGAGAAGAGACCCAGTACTTC.

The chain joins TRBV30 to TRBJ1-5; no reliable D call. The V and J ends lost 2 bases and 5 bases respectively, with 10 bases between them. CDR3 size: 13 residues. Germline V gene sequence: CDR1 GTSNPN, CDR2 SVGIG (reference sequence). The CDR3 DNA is TGTGCCTGGAGTCTCAACGGGGATCAGCCCCAGCATTTT. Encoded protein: CAWSLNGDQPQHF.

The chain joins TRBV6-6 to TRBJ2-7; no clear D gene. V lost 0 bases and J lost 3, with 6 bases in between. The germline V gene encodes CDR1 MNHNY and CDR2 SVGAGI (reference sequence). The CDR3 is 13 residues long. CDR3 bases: TGTGCCAGCAGTTACTCGGCAGACTACGAGCAGTACGTC. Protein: CASSYSADYEQYV.

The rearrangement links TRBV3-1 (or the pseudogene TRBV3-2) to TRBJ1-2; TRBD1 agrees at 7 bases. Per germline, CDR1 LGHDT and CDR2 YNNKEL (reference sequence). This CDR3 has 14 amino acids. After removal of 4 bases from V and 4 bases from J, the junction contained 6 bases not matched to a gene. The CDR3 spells CASSRTTGIYGYTF. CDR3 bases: TGTGCCAGCAGCCGAACGACAGGGATCTATGGCTACACCTTC.